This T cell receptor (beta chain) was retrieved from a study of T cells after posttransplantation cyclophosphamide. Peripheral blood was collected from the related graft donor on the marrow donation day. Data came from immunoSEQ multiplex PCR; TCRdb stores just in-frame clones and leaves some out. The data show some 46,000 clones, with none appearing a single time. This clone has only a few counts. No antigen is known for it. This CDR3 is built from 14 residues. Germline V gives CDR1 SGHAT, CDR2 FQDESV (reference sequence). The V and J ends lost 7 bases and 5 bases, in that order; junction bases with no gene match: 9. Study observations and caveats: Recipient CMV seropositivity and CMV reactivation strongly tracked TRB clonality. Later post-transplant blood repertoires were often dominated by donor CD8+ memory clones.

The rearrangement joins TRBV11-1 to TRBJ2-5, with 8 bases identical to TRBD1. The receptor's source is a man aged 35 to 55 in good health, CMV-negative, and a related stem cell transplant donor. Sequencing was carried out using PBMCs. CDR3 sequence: CASTQQGVWETQYF. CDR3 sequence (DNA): TGTGCCAGCACCCAACAGGGGGTGTGGGAGACCCAGTACTTC.